Listed here is a single T cell receptor beta chain. V dropped 0 bases and J dropped 9; count of bases not matched to a gene: 11. Germline assignment: CDR1 SGHDN and CDR2 FVKESK. This CDR3 has 16 residues. This specimen comes from a study of blood T cell repertoires in COVID-19. Background on the study: The samples span acute and convalescent COVID-19 from the United States, Italy and Spain. Nucleic acid was either cDNA or gDNA, and it came from T cells, B-cell-depleted T cells, or PBMCs.

Per the original data handling: Cell counts per sample came from amplifying reference gene primers. Sequencing was performed with immunoSEQ multiplex PCR; in TCRdb, only in-frame clones are kept and a portion is missing. V, J and clone size were drawn from that table, and D and trimming were deduced from the DNA. The repertoire holds about 270,000 clones, with 75% to 95% as singletons. This sequence joins TRBV14 and TRBJ2-3; 8 positions match TRBD2. The sequenced material came from PBMCs or T cells enriched from blood (not recorded which). The sequence was obtained from a man aged 40-50 years who had been exposed to COVID-19. Here the CDR3 reads CASSQEGTSMRGTQYF. Written as DNA, the CDR3 is TGTGCCAGCAGCCAAGAAGGGACTAGTATGCGTGGAACGCAGTATTTT.